This TCR beta chain was obtained from a study of T cell repertoires in cytomegalovirus infection. From the reads, TCRdb called clonotypes with MiXCR, one entry per CDR3 protein. The table lists 49,000 or so distinct CDR3 sequences, around 18% of them singletons. Trimming took off 1 base at V and 7 bases at J, with 4 bases between the two ends. Looked up from germline, CDR1 is SGHVS and CDR2 is FNYEAQ. The CDR3 runs 12 residues. This clonotype was seen at least ten times. The target antigen is unknown. The sequencing used CD8+ T cells from cultured PBMCs, collected from culture after CMV antigen stimulation. V is TRBV7-6 and J is TRBJ2-2; D call uncertain. The receptor was derived from a human donor in good health (CMV status not recorded). Some clones in this sample may be carry-over from other donors' samples. CDR3 region: CASSLDGGELFF. The CDR3 nucleotides read TGTGCCAGCAGCTTAGATGGCGGGGAGCTGTTTTTT.